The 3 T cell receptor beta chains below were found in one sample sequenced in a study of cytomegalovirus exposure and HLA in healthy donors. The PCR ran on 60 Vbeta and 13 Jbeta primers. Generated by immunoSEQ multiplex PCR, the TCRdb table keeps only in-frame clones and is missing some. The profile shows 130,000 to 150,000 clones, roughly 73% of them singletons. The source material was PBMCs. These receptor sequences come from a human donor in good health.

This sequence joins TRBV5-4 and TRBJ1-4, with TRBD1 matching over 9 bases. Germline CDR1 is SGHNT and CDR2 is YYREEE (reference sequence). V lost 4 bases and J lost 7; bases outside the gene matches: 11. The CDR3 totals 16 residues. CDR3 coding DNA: TGTGCCAGCAGCCCCGAACCGGGACAGGGAGGTGAAAAACTGTTTTTT. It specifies CASSPEPGQGGEKLFF.

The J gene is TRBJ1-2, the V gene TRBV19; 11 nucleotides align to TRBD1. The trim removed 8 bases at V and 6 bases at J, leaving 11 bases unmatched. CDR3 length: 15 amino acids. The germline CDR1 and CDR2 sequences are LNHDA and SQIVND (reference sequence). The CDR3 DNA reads TGTGCCAGTGCGGGACAGGGGGAATTAAAGCATGGCTACACCTTC. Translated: CASAGQGELKHGYTF.

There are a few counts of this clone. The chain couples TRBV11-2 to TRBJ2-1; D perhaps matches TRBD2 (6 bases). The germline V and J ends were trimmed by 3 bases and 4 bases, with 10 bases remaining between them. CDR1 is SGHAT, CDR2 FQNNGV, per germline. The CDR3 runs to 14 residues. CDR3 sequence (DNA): TGTGCCAGCAGCTTTCGGGAGATTTACAATGAGCAGTTCTTC. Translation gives CASSFREIYNEQFF.